This note documents a single TCR beta chain sequence. Original processing notes: Estimates of nucleated cell counts were drawn from the amplification of reference gene primers. Assay used: immunoSEQ multiplex PCR; TCRdb lists only in-frame clones, some missing. The DNA gave D and trimming, while V, J and clone size come from that table. The sample includes roughly 140,000 clones, approximately 91% of them seen just once. Germline CDR1 SNHLY, CDR2 FYNNEI. This CDR3 is built from 14 residues. Trimming pared 7 bases from V and 0 bases from J, leaving 10 bases between. The data were taken from a study of blood T cell repertoires in COVID-19. Looking at the study overall: COVID-19 samples collected from the United States, Italy and Spain covered acute and convalescent phases. Nucleic acid was either cDNA or gDNA, and it came from T cells, B-cell-depleted T cells, or PBMCs.

Material: peripheral blood. The chain uses TRBV2 and TRBJ1-3; maybe TRBD1 (5 bases). The receptor's source is a man over 45 with active or convalescent COVID-19. The CDR3 reads CASMQGGSGNTIYF. The CDR3 nucleotides are TGTGCCAGCATGCAGGGCGGCTCTGGAAACACCATATATTTT.